Below are 25 T cell receptor beta chains sequenced from a single sample in a study of cytomegalovirus exposure and HLA in healthy donors. PCR was performed using 60 Vbeta and 13 Jbeta primers. The method was immunoSEQ multiplex PCR; TCRdb's version includes in-frame clones alone and lacks a portion of them. Among around 140,000 clones listed, 80% to 90% were seen once. Sequenced sample: PBMCs. These TCRs come from a woman between 25 and 40 years old in good health and CMV-seronegative.

The J gene is TRBJ2-1, the V gene TRBV7-3; maybe TRBD2 (5 bases). CDR3 size: 13 residues. Germline V gene data show CDR1 as SGHTA and CDR2 as FQGTGA. With 4 bases removed from V and 7 bases from J, the gap between germline ends came to 11 bases. The CDR3 nucleotides read TGTGCCAGCAGCTCAGCCCGGGAAAATGAGCAGTTCTTC. It yields the protein CASSSARENEQFF.

This chain uses TRBV6-6 with TRBJ2-7; 10 nucleotides agree with TRBD2. The CDR3 is 15 amino acids. CDR1 is MNHNY, CDR2 SVGAGI, per germline (reference sequence). Unmatched junction bases numbered 3, after V lost 4 bases and J lost 0 bases. The chain's CDR3 is CASSWGLAISYEQYF. DNA for the CDR3: TGTGCCAGCAGTTGGGGACTAGCGATCTCCTACGAGCAGTACTTC.

The V and J genes are TRBV15 and TRBJ1-3, with no clear D. Germline CDR1 reads LNHNV; CDR2 reads YYDKDF (reference sequence). The CDR3 is 15 amino acids. V was clipped by 0 bases and J by 1 base, with 7 bases between them. CDR3 sequence reads: CATSRDPQSGNTIYF. The CDR3 region has the DNA TGTGCCACCAGCAGAGATCCCCAGTCTGGAAACACCATATATTTT.

The V gene is TRBV27, the J gene TRBJ1-4; possibly TRBD1 for D (5 bases). This CDR3 spans 17 amino acids. Germline CDR1 MNHEY, CDR2 SMNVEV (reference sequence). Trimming left V 1 base short and J 8 bases short, with 20 bases between. The DNA for the CDR3 is TGTGCCAGCAGTTTATTCCCCGGCGGGGCTCGAGGGGAAAAACTGTTTTTT. Residues: CASSLFPGGARGEKLFF.

This chain links TRBV19 with TRBJ1-5; D unclear. Germline loops: CDR1 LNHDA, CDR2 SQIVND (reference sequence). The CDR3 spans 15 residues. V was trimmed by 5 bases and J by 2 bases, leaving 13 bases between them. The DNA of the CDR3 is TGTGCCAGTAGTCCACACGGCGGGGGCAATCAGCCCCAGCATTTT. Protein: CASSPHGGGNQPQHF.

This chain uses TRBV2 with TRBJ2-7, with 8 bases lining up with TRBD2. With 2 bases clipped from V and 2 bases from J, the junction kept 2 bases outside the gene matches. Germline V gene sequence: CDR1 SNHLY, CDR2 FYNNEI. The CDR3 is 14 amino acids. In nucleotides, the CDR3 is TGTGCCAGCAGTGAAATACTAGCGGCCTACGAGCAGTACTTC. This sequence encodes CASSEILAAYEQYF.

With regard to this clone: One end of the junction does not line up with germline, which may come from a read error. The chain has TRBV7-9 and TRBJ1-3, with TRBD1 matching 7 bases. The germline CDR1 and CDR2 sequences are SEHNR and FQNEAQ (reference sequence). The CDR3 covers 19 residues. The CDR3 protein is CSSSFKEGANLFTGNTIYF. The CDR3 coding sequence is TGTTCCAGCAGCTTTAAAGAGGGGGCGAACTTATTTACTGGAAACACCATATATTTT.

This rearrangement joins TRBV6-5 to TRBJ1-2; a weak D match, TRBD1 (5 bases). Germline-derived CDR1 and CDR2 are MNHEY and SVGAGI. This CDR3 region has 14 residues. The V end was cut by 2 bases, the J end by 3 bases, with 10 bases between. The CDR3 nucleotides read TGTGCCAGCAGTTACGGGACTAACGACTATGGCTACACCTTC. Its protein is CASSYGTNDYGYTF.

On this clone itself: Sequence at one end of the junction differs from germline and may be a read error. The gene calls are TRBV11-2 and TRBJ2-5, with D perhaps matching TRBD1 (6 bases). CDR1 is SGHAT, CDR2 FQNNGV, per germline. The CDR3 is made up of 16 amino acids. CDR3 nucleotide sequence: TGTGCCAGCACCTTAGGGGGTACAGGGCGCCAAGAGACCCAGTACTTC. It specifies CASTLGGTGRQETQYF.

CDR3 coding DNA: TGTGCCAGCACCAGACAGAAGAACACTGAAGCTTTCTTT. Its protein product is CASTRQKNTEAFF. The J gene is TRBJ1-1, the V gene TRBV28, with D possibly being TRBD1 (5 bases). Trimming removed 7 bases from V and 1 base from J, with 10 bases in between. This CDR3 contains 13 residues. Germline V gene data show CDR1 as MDHEN and CDR2 as SYDVKM.

The chain recombines TRBV5-1 with TRBJ2-7, with 8 bases identical to TRBD2. The CDR3 runs 15 residues. The ends lost 0 bases at V and 0 bases at J; junction bases unmatched: 2. Germline CDR1 reads SGHRS; CDR2 reads YFSETQ. For the CDR3, the DNA is TGCGCCAGCAGCTTGGTAGCGGGGCCCTCCTACGAGCAGTACTTC. Its translation is CASSLVAGPSYEQYF.

The chain couples TRBV7-2 to TRBJ2-1; TRBD2 matches 8 bases. This CDR3 is 14 amino acids long. V trimming: 8 bases; J trimming: 9 bases; junction bases outside the gene matches: 12. Germline CDR1 is SGHTA and CDR2 is FQGNSA. Here the CDR3 reads CASARAGVEGEQFF. CDR3 sequence (DNA): TGTGCCAGCGCCCGAGCGGGAGTTGAAGGTGAGCAGTTCTTC.

The genes are TRBV30 and TRBJ1-3; 7 positions agree with TRBD1. The V and J ends lost 1 base and 0 bases, in that order; junction bases with no gene match: 3. The CDR3 extends over 15 amino acids. The germline CDR1 and CDR2 sequences are GTSNPN and SVGIG (reference sequence). This chain's CDR3 is CAWSAQGSSGNTIYF. The CDR3 nucleotides are TGTGCCTGGAGTGCACAGGGGAGCTCTGGAAACACCATATATTTT.

CDR3: CASITSGRGESNGYTF. CDR3 coding DNA: TGTGCCAGCATCACCTCCGGCAGGGGGGAATCGAATGGCTACACCTTC. The chain is built from TRBV28 and TRBJ1-2; 7 bases are a match to TRBD1. The length of the CDR3 is 16 residues. CDR1 MDHEN and CDR2 SYDVKM come from the germline V gene. Trimming removed 7 bases from V and 6 bases from J; junction bases left unmatched: 17.

The genes are TRBV7-3 and TRBJ2-3; tentatively, D is TRBD1 (6 bases). Germline V gene sequence: CDR1 SGHTA, CDR2 FQGTGA. CDR3 length equals 15 residues. The V and J ends lost 2 bases and 2 bases respectively, with 11 bases between them. The CDR3 region has the DNA TGTGCCAGCAGCTTAGGAGGACAGTCCACAGATACGCAGTATTTT. As protein: CASSLGGQSTDTQYF.

This chain connects TRBV9 to TRBJ2-1; TRBD2 matches 8 bases. This CDR3 contains 15 residues. CDR1 and CDR2 from the germline V gene are SGDLS and YYNGEE. V dropped 0 bases and J dropped 7; count of bases not matched to a gene: 6. The CDR3 nucleotides read TGTGCCAGCAGCGTAGACGCGGGGGGTAGGAATGAGCAGTTCTTC. Its translation is CASSVDAGGRNEQFF.

The V gene is TRBV6-5, the J gene TRBJ1-2; possibly TRBD1 for D (5 bases). Trimming left V 1 base short and J 3 bases short, with 9 bases between. This CDR3 comprises 14 residues. CDR1 is MNHEY, CDR2 SVGAGI, per germline. This CDR3 is CASSYFQGYYGYTF. The CDR3 DNA sequence: TGTGCCAGCAGTTACTTTCAGGGCTACTATGGCTACACCTTC.

In nucleotides, the CDR3 is TGTGCCAGCAGCCCCGGACAGGGATCCTACGAGCAGTACTTC. It translates to CASSPGQGSYEQYF. The chain combines TRBV5-5 with TRBJ2-7; TRBD1 aligns across 8 bases. Germline trimming cut 4 bases from V and 1 base from J; bases unmatched to any gene: 4. The germline CDR1 and CDR2 sequences are SGHKS and YYEKEE (reference sequence). This CDR3 is built from 14 residues.

This chain links TRBV7-6 with TRBJ1-4; tentatively, D is TRBD1 (6 bases). The CDR3 loop spans 17 amino acids. The germline gives CDR1 SGHVS, CDR2 FNYEAQ. V was cut by 3 bases and J by 0 bases, with 14 bases left in between. The CDR3 is CASSFGQGRATNEKLFF. CDR3 in DNA: TGTGCCAGCAGCTTCGGGCAGGGGCGTGCAACTAATGAAAAACTGTTTTTT.

V gene TRBV5-5 combines with J gene TRBJ2-7, with 8 bases that match TRBD2. J was trimmed by 8 bases and V by 3 bases; bases with no gene match: 10. The CDR3 runs to 14 residues. Germline V gene sequence: CDR1 SGHKS, CDR2 YYEKEE (reference sequence). DNA for the CDR3: TGTGCCAGCAGCTGGGCCGGGGGGGCCGAACAGCAGTACTTC. Amino acids: CASSWAGGAEQQYF.

The chain combines TRBV5-1 with TRBJ2-1, with TRBD1 as a possible D gene (6 bases). CDR3 length: 15 amino acids. The germline V gene encodes CDR1 SGHRS and CDR2 YFSETQ. The ends were cut back, 0 bases at V and 3 bases at J, with 10 bases in the middle. Here the CDR3 reads CASSLETGGYNEQFF. CDR3 nucleotide sequence: TGCGCCAGCAGCTTGGAGACAGGAGGCTACAATGAGCAGTTCTTC.

The chain employs TRBV30 and TRBJ2-2, with D possibly matching TRBD1 (6 bases). V lost 0 bases and J 6 bases, leaving 8 bases between the germline ends. Germline CDR1 and CDR2: GTSNPN and SVGIG (reference sequence). The CDR3 contains 13 residues. CDR3 residues: CAWSVHRAGELFF. CDR3 bases: TGTGCCTGGAGTGTTCACAGGGCCGGGGAGCTGTTTTTT.

J is TRBJ1-1 and V is TRBV4-3; no clear D. The V gene's germline CDR1 is LGHNA and CDR2 YSLEER. This CDR3 spans 15 amino acids. The V gene lost 0 bases and the J gene lost 1 base, with 9 bases spanning the gap. CDR3 nucleotides: TGCGCCAGCAGCCAAGAGCTCCCAGGGAACACTGAAGCTTTCTTT. Translating gives CASSQELPGNTEAFF.

The genes are TRBV29-1 and TRBJ2-7; 9 bases are shared with TRBD1. CDR3 size: 15 residues. With 6 bases clipped from V and 4 bases from J, the junction kept 13 bases outside the gene matches. CDR1 is SQVTM, CDR2 ANQGSEA, per germline. The CDR3 DNA is TGCAGCGTCCGACCACCGGGACAGGGTTATTACGAGCAGTACTTC. It translates to CSVRPPGQGYYEQYF.

This sequence joins TRBV19 and TRBJ1-2, with unresolved D. Germline assignment: CDR1 LNHDA and CDR2 SQIVND (reference sequence). Trimming cost V 3 bases and J 4 bases, with 15 bases left between them. The CDR3 consists of 15 residues. The CDR3 DNA sequence: TGTGCCAGTAGTATCGGGAGGCGGATTGTCTATGGCTACACCTTC. Its translation is CASSIGRRIVYGYTF.